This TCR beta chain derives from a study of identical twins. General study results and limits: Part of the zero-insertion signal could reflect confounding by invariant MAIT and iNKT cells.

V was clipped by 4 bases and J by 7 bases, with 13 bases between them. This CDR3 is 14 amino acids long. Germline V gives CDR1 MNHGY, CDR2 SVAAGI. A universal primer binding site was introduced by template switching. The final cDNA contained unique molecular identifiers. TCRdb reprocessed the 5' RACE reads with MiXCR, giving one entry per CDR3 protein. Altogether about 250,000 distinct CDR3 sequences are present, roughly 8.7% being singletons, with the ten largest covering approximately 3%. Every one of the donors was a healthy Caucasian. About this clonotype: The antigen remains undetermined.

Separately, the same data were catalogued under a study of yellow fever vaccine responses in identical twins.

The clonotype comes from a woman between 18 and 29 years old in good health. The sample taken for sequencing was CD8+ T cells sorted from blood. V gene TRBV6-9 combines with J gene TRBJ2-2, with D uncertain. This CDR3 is CASSSLELGGELFF. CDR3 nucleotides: TGTGCCAGCAGTTCCCTGGAGTTGGGCGGGGAGCTGTTTTTT.